These 16 T cell receptor beta chains share one sample of origin, sequenced in a study of blood T cell repertoires in COVID-19. The repertoire was sequenced with immunoSEQ multiplex PCR; TCRdb's copy has only in-frame clones and lacks some. Of some 60,000 clones in the sample, approximately 90% were seen once. Sequencing was performed on peripheral blood. The receptors come from a human donor in a cohort sampled during active COVID-19.

The chain uses TRBV7-9 and TRBJ2-2, with D maybe TRBD2 (6 bases). The V and J ends lost 1 base and 0 bases respectively, with 12 bases between them. CDR3 length: 17 residues. CDR1 is SEHNR, CDR2 FQNEAQ, per germline (reference sequence). As DNA, the CDR3 is TGTGCCAGCAGCTTAGTGATTGCTAGCGCGAACACCGGGGAGCTGTTTTTT. Translating it yields CASSLVIASANTGELFF.

The chain uses TRBV9 and TRBJ1-3; weak D call: TRBD1 (5 bases). V was trimmed by 3 bases and J by 0 bases, leaving 13 bases between them. The CDR3 runs 16 residues. Germline V gene sequence: CDR1 SGDLS, CDR2 YYNGEE. The CDR3 sequence: CASSAGGPISGNTIYF. Here the CDR3 DNA reads TGTGCCAGCAGCGCGGGGGGTCCCATCTCTGGAAACACCATATATTTT.

J is TRBJ1-2 and V is TRBV11-2, with 8 bases lining up with TRBD1. Germline loops: CDR1 SGHAT, CDR2 FQNNGV. The CDR3 consists of 15 residues. V lost 4 bases, J lost 3 bases, and 7 bases stayed unmatched. The CDR3 DNA reads as TGTGCCAGCAGCTCCGACAGGGGAACACACTATGGCTACACCTTC. Translation gives CASSSDRGTHYGYTF.

The chain couples TRBV6-5 to TRBJ1-2; no clear D gene. V was pared by 0 bases and J by 2 bases, with 10 bases between. This CDR3 spans 15 amino acids. Germline V CDR1 and CDR2: MNHEY, SVGAGI. The CDR3 loop reads CASSYSSSSNYGYTF. The CDR3 DNA sequence: TGTGCCAGCAGTTACTCTTCTAGTTCGAACTATGGCTACACCTTC.

For this clone: The same CDR3 is also encoded by other DNA sequences in this sample. The chain couples TRBV6-5 to TRBJ1-3; possibly TRBD1 for D (6 bases). Trimming stripped 6 bases from V and 0 bases from J, with 12 bases between. Germline CDR1 reads MNHEY; CDR2 reads SVGAGI. The CDR3 covers 15 residues. The CDR3, as DNA: TGTGCCAGCAGCCCCAGAGGGGGCTCTGGAAACACCATATATTTT. Protein: CASSPRGGSGNTIYF.

The chain has TRBV6-5 and TRBJ2-7; D remains ambiguous. This CDR3 has 15 amino acids. Germline CDR1 reads MNHEY; CDR2 reads SVGAGI. V gave up 5 bases and J gave up 3 bases, with 17 bases separating them. For the CDR3, the DNA is TGTGCCAGCAGTCCAACTCCTGACACCTTCTACGAGCAGTACTTC. The encoded protein is CASSPTPDTFYEQYF.

The V gene is TRBV4-3, the J gene TRBJ2-7, with TRBD1 identical over 7 bases. The CDR3 is 15 residues long. Germline lookup yields CDR1 LGHNA and CDR2 YSLEER. Trimming removed 0 bases from V and 5 bases from J; junction bases left unmatched: 7. This CDR3 reads CASSQDIGGRNEQYF. The DNA for the CDR3 is TGCGCCAGCAGCCAAGATATAGGGGGCAGGAACGAGCAGTACTTC.

The rearrangement uses TRBV20-1 and TRBJ2-1; 12 nucleotides agree with TRBD2. This CDR3 region has 18 residues. The V segment lost 3 bases and the J segment 4 bases; nucleotides outside the gene matches: 13. CDR1 DFQATT and CDR2 SNEGSKA come from the germline V gene (reference sequence). The CDR3 nucleotides are TGCAGTGCTAGTGGTGGACTAGCGGGACGCAATTCTTACAATGAGCAGTTCTTC. Its protein is CSASGGLAGRNSYNEQFF.

Turning to this clone: The junction differs from germline at one of its ends, possibly a read error. This sequence joins TRBV6-7 and TRBJ2-1, with 13 bases aligning to TRBD2. TRBV6-7 is annotated as an ORF whose role is uncertain. This CDR3 comprises 20 residues. The CDR3: CAGRLPLAGGLRSTYNEQFF. The CDR3 nucleotides are TGTGCCGGCAGACTTCCACTAGCGGGAGGGCTACGGTCCACCTACAATGAGCAGTTCTTC.

The J gene is TRBJ2-7, the V gene TRBV6-2 or TRBV6-3; D gene ambiguous. The CDR3 is 13 amino acids. CDR1 and CDR2 (germline): MNHEY, SVGEGT. V lost 3 bases and J lost 5, with 11 bases in between. CDR3 bases: TGTGCCAGCAGTTATCCGGTTTCTCACGAGCAGTACTTC. Protein: CASSYPVSHEQYF.

This chain links TRBV2 with TRBJ2-7; 11 bases are a match to TRBD1. Germline CDR1 reads SNHLY; CDR2 reads FYNNEI. The junction had 10 bases not matched to a gene; V was cut back by 5 bases and J by 7 bases. The CDR3 is 15 residues long. CDR3 loop: CASSRRTDRGREQYF. CDR3 bases: TGTGCCAGCAGTCGGAGGACGGACAGGGGGCGGGAGCAGTACTTC.

V and J are TRBV6-4 and TRBJ2-1; D is possibly TRBD2 (6 bases). The CDR3 is made up of 15 amino acids. CDR1 MRHNA and CDR2 SNTAGT come from the germline V gene. With 2 bases removed from V and 6 bases from J, the gap between germline ends came to 14 bases. CDR3 in amino acids: CASSDPGLNPNEQFF. CDR3 coding DNA: TGTGCCAGCAGTGACCCCGGACTAAACCCCAATGAGCAGTTCTTC.

The chain couples TRBV29-1 to TRBJ2-7; D is possibly TRBD2 (5 bases). The V and J ends lost 4 bases and 5 bases respectively, with 21 bases between them. Per the germline V gene, CDR1 is SQVTM and CDR2 is ANQGSEA. The length of the CDR3 is 15 residues. The CDR3 loop is CSVVPTRDKRNEQYF. CDR3 bases: TGCAGCGTTGTCCCAACTAGAGACAAGAGGAACGAGCAGTACTTC.

This clone was seen only a few times. V and J are TRBV9 and TRBJ2-7; 13 nucleotides line up with TRBD2. V lost 4 bases, J lost 0 bases, and 16 bases stayed unmatched. CDR3 length: 20 amino acids. Germline V lookup: CDR1 SGDLS, CDR2 YYNGEE. The CDR3 reads CASSPGTGSGTSGISYEQYF. The CDR3 DNA sequence: TGTGCCAGCAGCCCCGGGACAGGGTCGGGGACTAGCGGGATCTCCTACGAGCAGTACTTC.

The chain couples TRBV2 to TRBJ2-7, with TRBD1 as a possible D gene (5 bases). V lost 1 base to trimming and J lost 3 bases, with 13 bases between them. The germline V gene encodes CDR1 SNHLY and CDR2 FYNNEI. The CDR3 sequence is 15 residues long. The CDR3 DNA reads TGTGCCAGCAGTGAAGGTATAGGGGATATCTACGAGCAGTACTTC. This sequence encodes CASSEGIGDIYEQYF.

V is TRBV4-3 and J is TRBJ2-1, with 12 bases matching TRBD2. Germline trimming cut 4 bases from V and 4 bases from J; bases unmatched to any gene: 11. In germline, CDR1 is LGHNA, CDR2 YSLEER. The CDR3 runs to 18 residues. This CDR3 is CASSPLGTGLAGYNEQFF. The CDR3, as DNA: TGCGCCAGCAGCCCACTGGGGACGGGACTAGCGGGTTACAATGAGCAGTTCTTC.